This TCR beta chain came from a study of blood T cell repertoires in COVID-19. Study summary: The United States, Italy and Spain provided the acute and convalescent COVID-19 samples. T cells, B-cell-depleted T cells, or PBMCs supplied cDNA or gDNA.

As originally analysed: Reference gene primer amplification gave nucleated cell count estimates. Some clones are missing from TCRdb's copy, which holds only in-frame ones; the method was immunoSEQ multiplex PCR. D and trimming come from the DNA, and the V and J calls and clone size come from that table. Of about 42,000 clones listed, roughly 84% were seen once; the top ten hold around 2.3%. The CDR3 loop spans 14 amino acids. CDR1 LNHDA and CDR2 SQIVND come from the germline V gene (reference sequence). The V segment lost 6 bases and the J segment 7 bases; nucleotides outside the gene matches: 4. V and J are TRBV19 and TRBJ1-4, with 11 bases aligning to TRBD1. The origin of this receptor is a human donor in a cohort sampled during active COVID-19. Input material: peripheral blood. The CDR3 DNA reads TGTGCCAGTAGGCGGGGACAGGGGGGTGAAAAACTGTTTTTT. As protein: CASRRGQGGEKLFF.